This T cell receptor beta chain came from a study of PD-1 blockade in classical Hodgkin lymphoma. Study-wide points: Exclusion removed patients who began nivolumab under 1 year after ASCT. By cycle point C4D1, TCR diversity had risen significantly in CD4+ cells (but not CD8+ cells). The study reported lower baseline TCR diversity in newly diagnosed patients than in healthy donors.

TCRdb's copy holds only in-frame clones and misses some; the assay was immunoSEQ multiplex PCR. The sample gives nearly 50,000 clones, 65% to 80% of which show up once; 9.5% to 15% is in the top ten. As concerns this clone: What it binds is unknown.

V lost 2 bases and J 10 bases, leaving 6 bases between the germline ends. The V gene's germline CDR1 is KGHSH and CDR2 LQKENI. The CDR3 is made up of 11 amino acids. The time point here: cycle 4 day 1 (C4D1), after 6 weeks of nivolumab. Each of the patients experienced relapse following autologous stem cell transplantation, and their brentuximab vedotin exposure differed. When best responses were assessed, they were complete response, partial response or progressive disease. Material: peripheral blood mononuclear cells (PBMCs), obtained before the fourth cycle of nivolumab. This chain joins TRBV18 and TRBJ2-1; D possibly uses TRBD1 or TRBD2 (5 bases each). The source of this sequence is a human donor with classical Hodgkin lymphoma. CDR3 residues: CASSPEGEQFF. The CDR3 coding sequence is TGTGCCAGCTCACCAGAGGGGGAGCAGTTCTTC.